This is a list of T cell receptor beta chains from one sample in a study of OX40 agonist ivuxolimab in advanced cancers. Profiled with immunoSEQ multiplex PCR; TCRdb holds only in-frame clones, not every one. The repertoire holds fewer than 80,000 clones, with more than 85% as singletons. The source was CD4+ or CD8+ T cells sorted from blood, collected in a trial of the OX40 agonist ivuxolimab. These receptors all come from an adult with an advanced solid tumor such as melanoma, head and neck, liver or kidney cancer. CDR3s include the opening cysteine and the closing phenylalanine or tryptophan. D genes are given only for firm matches. Clone sizes are given selectively: once, few, many, or a class where the clone is expanded.

cdr3_aa	cdr3_nt	clone_size	j_call	d_call	v_call
CASGASRETQYF	TGTGCCAGCGGGGCTAGCCGAGAGACCCAGTACTTC	.	TRBJ2-5	.	TRBV2
CASSPGTARSYGYTF	TGTGCCAGCAGTCCTGGGACAGCTCGTTCCTATGGCTACACCTTC	.	TRBJ1-2	TRBD1	TRBV6-5
CASSIRQNDQPQHF	TGTGCCAGTAGTATAAGACAGAACGATCAGCCCCAGCATTTT	once	TRBJ1-5	.	TRBV19
CASTVSSYEQYF	TGTGCCAGCACGGTTAGCTCCTACGAGCAGTACTTC	.	TRBJ2-7	.	TRBV6-1
CASSFRTGDYGYTF	TGTGCCAGCAGCTTCCGGACAGGGGACTATGGCTACACCTTC	.	TRBJ1-2	TRBD1	TRBV9
CSVRLAGRTDTQYF	TGCAGCGTTCGACTAGCGGGGCGCACAGATACGCAGTATTTT	.	TRBJ2-3	TRBD2	TRBV29-1
CASSILLGGGQPQHF	TGTGCCAGTAGTATATTGTTGGGGGGCGGGCAGCCCCAGCATTTT	.	TRBJ1-5	.	TRBV19
CASSLNGGSNQPQHF	TGCGCCAGCAGCTTGAATGGGGGGAGCAATCAGCCCCAGCATTTT	.	TRBJ1-5	.	TRBV5-1
CASSLIRTNTGELFF	TGTGCCAGCAGCTTAATCAGGACGAACACCGGGGAGCTGTTTTTT	.	TRBJ2-2	.	TRBV7-9
CASSLEGTEAEKLFF	TGTGCCAGCAGCCTGGAAGGGACGGAGGCTGAAAAACTGTTTTTT	.	TRBJ1-4	.	TRBV5-6
CASSLRDRNYGYTF	TGTGCCAGCAGTTTGAGGGACAGGAACTATGGCTACACCTTC	.	TRBJ1-2	TRBD1	TRBV28
CASSVLVLSTDTQYF	TGTGCCAGTAGCGTCCTAGTCCTAAGCACAGATACGCAGTATTTT	.	TRBJ2-3	.	TRBV19
CASSTGPGTDGYEQYF	TGCGCCAGCAGCACGGGTCCCGGGACGGATGGCTACGAGCAGTACTTC	.	TRBJ2-7	.	TRBV5-1
CASSGTEYNSPLHF	TGTGCCAGCAGTGGGACAGAATATAATTCACCCCTCCACTTT	.	TRBJ1-6	.	TRBV6-1
CASSLGGPGKGTEAFF	TGCGCCAGCAGCCTAGGGGGACCAGGAAAAGGCACTGAAGCTTTCTTT	medium-sized	TRBJ1-1	.	TRBV5-1
CASSPWGATNEQFF	TGTGCCAGCAGCCCTTGGGGAGCTACGAATGAGCAGTTCTTC	.	TRBJ2-1	.	TRBV27
CASSLGLAGHSTDTQYF	TGCGCCAGCAGCTTGGGGCTAGCGGGACATAGCACAGATACGCAGTATTTT	.	TRBJ2-3	TRBD2	TRBV5-1
CASSSRRGGFSNEQFF	TGTGCCAGCAGTTCCCGCCGGGGGGGCTTTTCAAATGAGCAGTTCTTC	.	TRBJ2-1	TRBD2	TRBV6-5
CASSLGGGGAYEQYF	TGTGCCAGCAGCTTAGGTGGCGGGGGGGCGTACGAGCAGTACTTC	.	TRBJ2-7	TRBD2	TRBV7-2
CASRRQRNTEAFF	TGTGCCAGCAGGCGACAGAGGAACACTGAAGCTTTCTTT	.	TRBJ1-1	.	TRBV27
CASSVATARRGYEDTQYF	TGTGCCAGCAGCGTAGCTACGGCTAGACGAGGGTACGAAGATACGCAGTATTTT	.	TRBJ2-3	.	TRBV9
CASRLAGGVGTQYF	TGTGCCTCCCGACTAGCGGGGGGCGTTGGTACGCAGTATTTT	.	TRBJ2-3	TRBD2	TRBV30
CASSDLQETQYF	TGCGCCAGCAGTGACTTACAAGAGACCCAGTACTTC	.	TRBJ2-5	.	TRBV10-2
CATSLVGHPGAYEQYF	TGTGCCACCTCCCTGGTCGGACACCCGGGGGCCTACGAGCAGTACTTC	.	TRBJ2-7	.	TRBV15
CASSLGSPNTGELFF	TGTGCCAGCAGCTTAGGGAGTCCGAACACCGGGGAGCTGTTTTTT	.	TRBJ2-2	.	TRBV5-5
CASSAVTGTGFKKLFF	TGTGCCAGTAGTGCGGTAACCGGGACAGGGTTTAAGAAACTGTTTTTT	.	TRBJ1-4	TRBD1	TRBV19
CASSTTGNNYGYTF	TGTGCCAGCTCAACGACAGGGAATAACTATGGCTACACCTTC	.	TRBJ1-2	TRBD1	TRBV18
CASRTLAGGPGTGELFF	TGCGCCAGCAGAACACTAGCGGGGGGGCCGGGCACCGGGGAGCTGTTTTTT	.	TRBJ2-2	TRBD2	TRBV10-2
CASSKTGANTEAFF	TGTGCCAGCAGTAAGACAGGGGCCAACACTGAAGCTTTCTTT	.	TRBJ1-1	TRBD1	TRBV6-1